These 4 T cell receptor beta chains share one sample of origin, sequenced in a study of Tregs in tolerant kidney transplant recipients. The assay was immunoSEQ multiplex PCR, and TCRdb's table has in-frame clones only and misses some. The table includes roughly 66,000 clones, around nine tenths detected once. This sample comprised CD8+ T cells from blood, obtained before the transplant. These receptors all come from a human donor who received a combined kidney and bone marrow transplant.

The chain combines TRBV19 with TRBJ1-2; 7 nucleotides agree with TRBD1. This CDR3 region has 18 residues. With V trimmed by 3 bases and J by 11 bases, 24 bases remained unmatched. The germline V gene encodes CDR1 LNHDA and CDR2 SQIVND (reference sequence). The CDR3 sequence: CASSISLQGFAPRIIYTF. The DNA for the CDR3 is TGTGCCAGTAGTATTTCATTACAGGGGTTTGCACCTCGGATTATTTACACCTTC.

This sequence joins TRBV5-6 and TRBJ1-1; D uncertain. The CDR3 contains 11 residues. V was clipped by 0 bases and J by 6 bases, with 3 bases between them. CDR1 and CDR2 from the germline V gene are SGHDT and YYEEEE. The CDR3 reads CASSLVAEAFF. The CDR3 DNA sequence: TGTGCCAGCAGCTTGGTCGCTGAAGCTTTCTTT.

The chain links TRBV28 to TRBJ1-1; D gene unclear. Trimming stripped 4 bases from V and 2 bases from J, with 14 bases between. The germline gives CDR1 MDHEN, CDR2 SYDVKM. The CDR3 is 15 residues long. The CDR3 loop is CASSSRTEGNTEAFF. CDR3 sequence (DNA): TGTGCCAGCAGTTCCAGGACCGAGGGTAACACTGAAGCTTTCTTT.

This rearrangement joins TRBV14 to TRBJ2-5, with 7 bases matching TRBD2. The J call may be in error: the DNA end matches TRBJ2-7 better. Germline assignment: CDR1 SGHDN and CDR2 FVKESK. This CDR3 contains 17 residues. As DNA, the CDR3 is TGTGCCAGCAGCCAAGATCTAGTCGGAGCGGGATTGGACGAGCAGTACTTC. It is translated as CASSQDLVGAGLDEQYF.